This TCR delta chain was sequenced for a study of γδ T cells in repeated Plasmodium falciparum infection (dated by TCRdb to 2020 to 2022). About the investigation overall: Malian children exposed to intense seasonal malaria transmission were enrolled in the natural-infection arm and compared with Australian children matched for age and gender. Four controlled human malaria infections were administered to several malaria-naive U.S. adults over approximately 580 days by bites from P. falciparum NF54-infected Anopheles stephensi mosquitoes. Samples were collected from controlled-infection subjects at baseline, immediately before selected infections, and 21 days after each infection. The gammadelta TCR repertoires from Mali were analysed in two ways: cross-sectionally during periods with no transmission, and longitudinally across episodes of acute febrile malaria. The study looked at how repeated Plasmodium falciparum infection shapes the human gammadelta T cell repertoire, using both natural infection in Mali and controlled human malaria infection.

This clone has only a few counts. No cognate antigen has been identified for it. The translation of this DNA and the TCRdb protein of a much larger clone differ at residue 6, probably owing to a read error; the protein shown here is translated from the DNA. For bulk TCR repertoire analysis, Vgamma9/Vdelta2+ and Vdelta2-negative gammadelta T cell populations were isolated by flow sorting from peripheral blood mononuclear cells. The germline V gene yields GEAIGNYY for CDR1 and EKD for CDR2. V and J are trimmed by 0 bases and 0 bases, and the gene matches miss 19 bases of the junction. CDR3 length: 22 amino acids, cysteine to phenylalanine. Solely the CDR3 DNA is kept, with 66 bases framed from the first base. Findings and caveats that apply to the study as a whole: Vgamma9/Vdelta2+ TCR repertoires showed a highly stable polyclonal repertoire over time and infection, with many inter-individual overlapping TCRgamma sequences. The controlled-infection cohort was small, limiting analysis of inter-individual variability in gammadelta T cell responses. Repeated controlled infections appeared to drive waves of new clonotype selection in Vdelta2-negative, largely Vdelta1+, gammadelta TCR repertoires. The Malian cohort was drawn from a small rural village made up mostly of one ethnic group, which limits generalizability. Vdelta2-negative gammadelta TCR repertoires from Malian children appeared more clonally expanded, less diverse and less shared than those of Australian children.

The receptor library was made with multiplex PCR. Sequencing took place on an Illumina MiSeq. Every sorted gammadelta T cell sample had both its TCR gamma (TRG) and TCR delta (TRD) chains sequenced. The study's processing was this. Clonotype tree plots, accumulated frequency of the top 20 clonotypes, diversity index (DI) and D75 metrics were included in the repertoire analyses. In TCRdb, clones were called once more from the public reads by CATT, and rows of identical DNA were later combined. These V and J calls are TCRdb output, not the study's own analysis. A total of about 89,000 delta-chain clones appear in this sample, about 1.5% of them only once. Roughly 8.1% of the sample goes to the ten largest clones.

The source material was gamma-delta T cells from blood. The sequence links TRDV2 to TRDJ1; 12 nucleotides in the junction match TRDD3. TCRdb does not report a J gene; here it was assigned by matching the DNA to germline references. The clonotype was recovered from a pool of human donors (malaria-infected and uninfected, not separated). The DNA reads TGTGCCTGTGACACCGCGCCCGTGATTGTACTGGGGGATACTCTGTACACCGATAAACTCATCTTT. The translation is CACDTAPVIVLGDTLYTDKLIF.